The TCR beta chain described here comes from a study of cytomegalovirus exposure and HLA in healthy donors. Notes on the study in general: The authors later found most CMV-associated TCR beta chains appeared HLA-restricted.

Use of 60 Vbeta and 13 Jbeta primers characterized the PCR. The table came from immunoSEQ multiplex PCR; TCRdb's copy has only in-frame clones and leaves some out. The repertoire consists of about 130,000 clones, with roughly 83% occurring once and the leading ten covering about 2%. In the case of this clone: Its antigen is as yet unknown.

The sequenced material came from PBMCs. This TCR derives from a man between 18 and 35 years old in good health and CMV-seronegative.

CDR3 coding DNA: TGCGCCAGCAGCCAGGCGGGACAGGGGGTAGATACGCAGTATTTT. Translation: CASSQAGQGVDTQYF. This chain joins TRBV4-1 and TRBJ2-3; 11 nucleotides align to TRBD1. This CDR3 region has 15 residues. Germline loops: CDR1 MGHRA, CDR2 YSYEKL. The V and J ends lost 3 bases and 5 bases, in that order; junction bases with no gene match: 4.